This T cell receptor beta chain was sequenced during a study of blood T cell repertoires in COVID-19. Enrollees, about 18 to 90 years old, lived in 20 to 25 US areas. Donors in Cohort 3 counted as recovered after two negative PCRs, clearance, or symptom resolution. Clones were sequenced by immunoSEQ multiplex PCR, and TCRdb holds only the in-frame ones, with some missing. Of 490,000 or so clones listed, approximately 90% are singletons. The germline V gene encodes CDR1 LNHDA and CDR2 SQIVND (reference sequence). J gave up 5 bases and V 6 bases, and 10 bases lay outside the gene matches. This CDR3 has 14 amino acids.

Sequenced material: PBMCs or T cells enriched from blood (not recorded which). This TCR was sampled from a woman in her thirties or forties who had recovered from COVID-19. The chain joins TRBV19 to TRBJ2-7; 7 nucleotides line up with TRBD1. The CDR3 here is CASSISRDRNEQYF. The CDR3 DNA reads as TGTGCCAGTAGCATTTCACGGGACAGAAACGAGCAGTACTTC. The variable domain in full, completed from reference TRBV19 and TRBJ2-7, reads DGGITQSPKYLFRKEGQNVTLSCEQNLNHDAMYWYRQDPGQGLRLIYYSQIVNDFQKGDIAEGYSVSREKKESFPLTVTSAQKNPTAFYLCASSISRDRNEQYFGPGTRLTVT.